This passage covers 21 T cell receptor beta chains from one sample sequenced in a study of cytomegalovirus exposure and HLA in healthy donors. It was with 60 Vbeta and 13 Jbeta primers that the PCR ran. The data were produced by immunoSEQ multiplex PCR, yet TCRdb's version contains in-frame clones alone and is incomplete. The profile covers 250,000 or so clones, with about 86% appearing a single time and about 8% taken by the ten largest. The sequencing input was PBMCs. The origin of the receptors is a woman in her fifties or sixties in good health and CMV-seropositive.

This clone came up a few times. This sequence joins TRBV10-1 and TRBJ2-2; D unresolved. Trimming stripped 0 bases from V and 7 bases from J, with 9 bases between. Germline CDR1 WNHNN, CDR2 SYGVQD (reference sequence). This CDR3 is 14 amino acids long. The CDR3 protein is CASSESRAVGELFF. The CDR3 nucleotides read TGCGCCAGCAGTGAGTCCCGCGCTGTCGGGGAGCTGTTTTTT.

The genes are TRBV9 and TRBJ1-4; no reliable D call. From germline, CDR1 is SGDLS and CDR2 YYNGEE. This CDR3 comprises 14 residues. The V gene lost 2 bases and the J gene lost 10 bases, with 15 bases spanning the gap. CDR3 protein: CASSVGRERGKLFF. The DNA of the CDR3 is TGTGCCAGCAGCGTGGGGAGAGAGCGGGGAAAACTGTTTTTT.

Concerning this clone: Other nucleotide sequences from this sample produce the same CDR3. The chain carries TRBV5-1 and TRBJ1-2, with a possible D match to TRBD1 (6 bases). The CDR3 contains 14 residues. Deletions cut 2 bases from V and 2 bases from J, with 10 bases between. Germline lookup yields CDR1 SGHRS and CDR2 YFSETQ. This CDR3 reads CASSLPGQNYGYTF. CDR3 in DNA: TGCGCCAGCAGCTTACCGGGACAAAACTATGGCTACACCTTC.

The V gene is TRBV6-1, the J gene TRBJ1-5; D is ambiguous. Germline V gene lookup returns CDR1 MNHNS and CDR2 SASEGT. V lost 2 bases and J 6 bases, leaving 5 bases between the germline ends. The length of the CDR3 is 12 residues. CDR3 DNA sequence: TGTGCCAGCAGTGAACCAGGTCAGCCCCAGCATTTT. This gives the protein CASSEPGQPQHF.

This chain joins TRBV19 and TRBJ2-1; TRBD2 matches at 7 bases. This CDR3 contains 14 residues. The germline V gene has CDR1 LNHDA and CDR2 SQIVND (reference sequence). Trimming at V came to 5 bases and at J to 2 bases, leaving 3 bases not matched to a gene. This CDR3 is CASSWEGTYNEQFF. CDR3 nucleotides: TGTGCCAGTAGTTGGGAGGGAACCTACAATGAGCAGTTCTTC.

This chain connects TRBV15 to TRBJ1-1; 11 nucleotides align to TRBD1. There are 15 residues in the CDR3. Germline V CDR1 and CDR2: LNHNV, YYDKDF (reference sequence). V lost 3 bases, J lost 4 bases, and 4 bases stayed unmatched. CDR3 sequence reads: CATSSPGQGGTEAFF. In DNA, the CDR3 is TGTGCCACCAGCAGCCCGGGACAGGGGGGCACTGAAGCTTTCTTT.

The chain recombines TRBV21-1 with TRBJ1-4. TRBV21-1 is labeled a pseudogene. The CDR3 sequence is 14 residues long. The CDR3 sequence is CASRRGRANEKLFF. CDR3 bases: TGTGCCAGCAGGCGGGGGAGGGCGAACGAAAAACTGTTTTTT.

The V call is TRBV5-4, the J call TRBJ2-1; 8 bases map to TRBD1. The junction had 5 bases not matched to a gene; V was cut back by 6 bases and J by 6 bases. The CDR3 totals 13 residues. CDR1 is SGHNT and CDR2 is YYREEE in the germline V gene (reference sequence). CDR3 region: CASTKDRANEQFF. For the CDR3, the DNA is TGTGCCAGCACCAAGGACAGGGCCAATGAGCAGTTCTTC.

The chain has TRBV5-6 and TRBJ1-4; D ambiguous. The germline V gene encodes CDR1 SGHDT and CDR2 YYEEEE. This CDR3 has 19 residues. V lost 0 bases to trimming and J lost 0 bases, with 18 bases between them. In DNA form, the CDR3 reads TGTGCCAGCAGCTTGGCAGGCTTCCCGGGCGGGGCAACTAATGAAAAACTGTTTTTT. It is translated as CASSLAGFPGGATNEKLFF.

The chain combines TRBV5-4 with TRBJ1-6; 7 positions agree with TRBD1. Trimming took 4 bases from V and 7 from J; bases not matched to a gene: 8. The CDR3 contains 15 residues. Germline CDR1 SGHNT, CDR2 YYREEE (reference sequence). CDR3 residues: CASSPTGQENSPLHF. Here the CDR3 DNA reads TGTGCCAGCAGCCCTACTGGACAGGAGAATTCACCCCTCCACTTT.

A word on this clone: Other DNA sequences in this specimen translate into the identical CDR3. The rearrangement joins TRBV5-6 to TRBJ2-3; D is perhaps TRBD1 (6 bases). The CDR3 spans 13 residues. The V end was cut by 1 base, the J end by 3 bases, with 6 bases between. Germline assignment: CDR1 SGHDT and CDR2 YYEEEE. The CDR3: CASSLRGTDTQYF. The DNA of the CDR3 is TGTGCCAGCAGCTTGAGGGGGACAGATACGCAGTATTTT.

There are a few counts of this clone. The chain joins TRBV4-1 to TRBJ2-5, with 13 bases lining up with TRBD2. The germline V gene encodes CDR1 MGHRA and CDR2 YSYEKL. The CDR3 spans 18 residues. V dropped 2 bases and J dropped 0; count of bases not matched to a gene: 6. The CDR3 nucleotides read TGCGCCAGCAGCCAACCTCGGACTAGCGGGAGATACCAAGAGACCCAGTACTTC. Translated, it gives CASSQPRTSGRYQETQYF.

The rearrangement links TRBV6-5 to TRBJ2-1; TRBD1 might be the D (6 bases). CDR1 is MNHEY and CDR2 is SVGAGI in the germline V gene. The CDR3 loop spans 14 amino acids. Trimming stripped 4 bases from V and 7 bases from J, with 14 bases between. The CDR3 reads CASSFSDTGNEQFF. CDR3 in DNA: TGTGCCAGCAGTTTCTCTGACACAGGGAATGAGCAGTTCTTC.

The rearrangement uses TRBV28 and TRBJ2-7; 8 bases agree with TRBD2. The CDR3 contains 13 residues. The germline V gene has CDR1 MDHEN and CDR2 SYDVKM. The J segment lost 5 bases and the V segment lost 8 bases, leaving 8 bases of the junction unmatched. The CDR3 loop is CASGSGTLHEQYF. For the CDR3, the DNA is TGTGCCAGCGGTAGCGGGACGCTCCACGAGCAGTACTTC.

The V gene is TRBV18, the J gene TRBJ1-1; D ambiguous. V shed 0 bases and J shed 6 bases, with 8 bases lying between them. From germline, CDR1 is KGHSH and CDR2 LQKENI. There are 13 residues in the CDR3. CDR3 in DNA: TGTGCCAGCTCACCACCGTCGAGCGCTGAAGCTTTCTTT. This gives the protein CASSPPSSAEAFF.

The table lists this clone with a count of one. V is TRBV5-1 and J is TRBJ2-1; 10 nucleotides align to TRBD2. After removal of 2 bases from V and 8 bases from J, the junction contained 4 bases not matched to a gene. Germline-derived CDR1 and CDR2 are SGHRS and YFSETQ. The CDR3 has 14 residues. CDR3 coding DNA: TGCGCCAGCAGCTTACTAGCGGGATTTTATGAGCAGTTCTTC. It is translated as CASSLLAGFYEQFF.

Notes on this clone: Other DNA sequences in this specimen translate into the identical CDR3. The chain recombines TRBV10-1 with TRBJ2-2, with a tentative D call TRBD1 (6 bases). Germline values: CDR1 WNHNN, CDR2 SYGVQD (reference sequence). The CDR3 is 12 amino acids. The V end was cut by 8 bases, the J end by 5 bases, with 9 bases between. CDR3 in DNA: TGCGCCAGCTCCAGGGGAACCGGGGAGCTGTTTTTT. Amino acid sequence: CASSRGTGELFF.

A single count supports this clone. The chain uses TRBV30 and TRBJ2-7; tentative D call: TRBD1 (6 bases). Per the germline V gene, CDR1 is GTSNPN and CDR2 is SVGIG (reference sequence). The CDR3 is made up of 12 amino acids. V was trimmed by 4 bases and J by 6 bases, leaving 13 bases between them. The CDR3 is CAWNQGRPEQYF. The CDR3 DNA follows: TGTGCCTGGAATCAGGGGCGTCCCGAGCAGTACTTC.

About this clone: One end of the junction is discordant with germline, which a read error may explain. The CDR3 spells CSSSLDRSSGNTIYF. CDR3 in DNA: TGTTCCAGCAGCTTAGACAGGTCCTCTGGAAACACCATATATTTT. This chain connects TRBV7-9 to TRBJ1-3; TRBD1 is a possible D gene (6 bases). Per the germline V gene, CDR1 is SEHNR and CDR2 is FQNEAQ (reference sequence). The CDR3 loop spans 15 amino acids.

The chain is built from TRBV5-1 and TRBJ1-5; no firm D call. There are 13 residues in the CDR3. From germline, CDR1 is SGHRS and CDR2 YFSETQ. Trimming removed 4 bases at V and 6 bases at J, with 11 bases between. The CDR3: CASSPLGGQPQHF. CDR3 sequence (DNA): TGCGCCAGCAGCCCCCTAGGCGGTCAGCCCCAGCATTTT.

The chain links TRBV9 to TRBJ1-6, with D maybe TRBD1 (6 bases). Germline assignment: CDR1 SGDLS and CDR2 YYNGEE. Deletions cut 4 bases from V and 0 bases from J, with 14 bases between. This CDR3 spans 17 amino acids. The CDR3 loop is CASSLATGSSYNSPLHF. CDR3 sequence (DNA): TGTGCCAGCAGCCTCGCCACAGGGAGCTCCTATAATTCACCCCTCCACTTT.